This T cell receptor (beta chain) was observed in a study of T-cell memory formation after mild COVID-19. TCRdb reprocessed the 5' RACE reads with MiXCR, giving one entry per CDR3 protein. The table lists approximately 390,000 distinct CDR3 sequences, about 17% of them singletons, with 20% to 25% in the top ten. The germline V gene has CDR1 SNHLY and CDR2 FYNNEI. V lost 6 bases to trimming and J lost 0 bases, with 11 bases between them. The CDR3 extends over 14 amino acids. The chain combines TRBV2 with TRBJ1-2, with D perhaps matching TRBD1 (6 bases). The sequencing sample was made of PBMCs or a T cell subset sorted from them (not recorded which). The TCR originated in a man between 18 and 29 years old who had mild COVID-19 (a few samples of this study predate the infection). Cell type and time point are not known. Written as DNA, the CDR3 is TGTGCCAGCAGGGAGACAGGAGCTAACTATGGCTACACCTTC. Protein: CASRETGANYGYTF.